This entry concerns a single T cell receptor beta chain. The data derive from a study of blood T cell repertoires in COVID-19. The table came from immunoSEQ multiplex PCR; TCRdb's copy has only in-frame clones and leaves some out. The table shows about 120,000 clones, with about 78% occurring only once. The CDR3 length is 14 residues. Per germline, CDR1 SNHLY and CDR2 FYNNEI. V was clipped by 2 bases and J by 6 bases; unmatched bases: 3. The chain uses TRBV2 and TRBJ2-2; 7 bases match TRBD2. The sequence derives from a man between 65 and 79 years old with acute or convalescent COVID-19. Sequenced input: peripheral blood. The CDR3 is CASSELGGAGELFF. Here the CDR3 DNA reads TGTGCCAGCAGTGAATTGGGGGGGGCCGGGGAGCTGTTTTTT.